This T cell receptor (beta chain) comes out of a study of lymphopenia after photon versus proton radiotherapy. Whole-study findings and limits: Oligoclonal CD8+ Temra expansion after nadir drove photon patients' diversity drop. Under photons, naive T cells and diversity fell while effector/memory populations rose. Authors raise, but do not show, better survival with proton therapy. Post-nadir TCR diversity decline inversely tracked overall survival among those who died.

Some clones are missing from TCRdb's copy, which holds only in-frame ones; the method was immunoSEQ multiplex PCR. The data show fewer than 70,000 clones, around 87% seen once. As to this clone: What it recognizes is unknown.

The input for sequencing was peripheral blood, taken from a patient treated with proton-based radiotherapy. The receptor was isolated from a man of 80 years or more with esophageal cancer.

CDR3 amino acids: CASSLGLRDYEQYF. For the CDR3, the DNA is TGTGCCAGCAGCCTCGGCTTGCGGGACTACGAGCAGTACTTC. J is TRBJ2-7 and V is TRBV7-2, with D perhaps matching TRBD2 (6 bases). Germline V lookup: CDR1 SGHTA, CDR2 FQGNSA. The CDR3 is 14 residues long. V was trimmed by 5 bases and J by 3 bases, leaving 14 bases between them.